One sample yielded the 3 T cell receptor beta chains listed below, sequenced in a study of cytomegalovirus exposure and HLA in healthy donors. Produced via immunoSEQ multiplex PCR; TCRdb's table is partial and in-frame only. The table records around 200,000 clones, about 81% of them present only once. Sample: PBMCs. These TCRs come from a woman aged 25 to 45 in good health and CMV-seronegative.

The chain is built from TRBV7-9 and TRBJ2-5, with TRBD2 matching 7 bases. The ends lost 5 bases at V and 0 bases at J; junction bases unmatched: 6. CDR1 is SEHNR, CDR2 FQNEAQ, per germline (reference sequence). This CDR3 has 15 amino acids. In nucleotides, the CDR3 is TGTGCCAGCAGCGGACGGCGGGGGTACCAAGAGACCCAGTACTTC. Translating gives CASSGRRGYQETQYF.

This rearrangement joins TRBV27 to TRBJ1-2, with 7 nucleotides matching TRBD1. CDR1 is MNHEY, CDR2 SMNVEV, per germline (reference sequence). After removal of 0 bases from V and 3 bases from J, the junction contained 4 bases not matched to a gene. The CDR3 is 15 amino acids. DNA for the CDR3: TGTGCCAGCAGTTTATCGGGACAGACCTACTATGGCTACACCTTC. Protein sequence: CASSLSGQTYYGYTF.

This rearrangement joins TRBV6-5 to TRBJ1-5; 7 bases are shared with TRBD1. Germline V gives CDR1 MNHEY, CDR2 SVGAGI. The ends lost 0 bases at V and 8 bases at J; junction bases unmatched: 7. The CDR3 is 15 residues long. The CDR3 spells CASSYSGQFFEPQHF. Written as DNA, the CDR3 is TGTGCCAGCAGTTACTCGGGACAGTTTTTCGAGCCCCAGCATTTT.